Below, 21 T cell receptor beta chains from the same sample are listed, as sequenced in a study of identical twins' blood T cells. TCRdb re-derived calls from the 5' RACE reads in MiXCR, one entry per CDR3 protein. The table records 350,000 to 400,000 distinct CDR3 sequences, roughly 31% of them present only once. Sequences were obtained from PBMCs. These receptors originate from a woman aged 18-55 years in good health.

This clonotype was detected a few times. The chain combines TRBV7-9 with TRBJ1-3, with D tentatively TRBD1 (6 bases). Germline V lookup: CDR1 SEHNR, CDR2 FQNEAQ (reference sequence). V dropped 2 bases and J dropped 4 bases, with 21 bases sitting between them. The CDR3 runs to 18 residues. The CDR3 nucleotides are TGTGCCAGCAGCTTATCGGACAGAGCTCGCGGTTTCGGAAACACCATATATTTT. Amino acid sequence: CASSLSDRARGFGNTIYF.

In its sample, this clonotype was seen a few times. The V and J genes are TRBV29-1 and TRBJ1-1; D uncertain. This CDR3 comprises 11 residues. The V end lost 0 bases, the J end lost 7 bases, and 6 bases lay between the germline ends. The germline gives CDR1 SQVTM, CDR2 ANQGSEA. The CDR3 sequence: CSVEDWVEAFF. In DNA form, the CDR3 reads TGCAGCGTTGAAGATTGGGTTGAAGCTTTCTTT.

The genes are TRBV6-6 and TRBJ2-4; D ambiguous. Germline values: CDR1 MNHNY, CDR2 SVGAGI (reference sequence). With 6 bases removed from V and 12 bases from J, the gap between germline ends came to 18 bases. This CDR3 is 13 amino acids long. This chain's CDR3 is CASRIPEGASQYF. The CDR3 DNA sequence: TGTGCCAGCAGAATCCCCGAAGGTGCTAGTCAGTACTTC.

The rearrangement links TRBV7-9 to TRBJ1-2; the D is unclear. This CDR3 comprises 13 residues. Germline CDR1 SEHNR, CDR2 FQNEAQ (reference sequence). Trimming took off 6 bases at V and 0 bases at J, with 8 bases between the two ends. The CDR3 protein is CASRAGPNYGYTF. The CDR3 DNA is TGTGCCAGCAGGGCAGGCCCTAACTATGGCTACACCTTC.

The CDR3 loop is CASSQDLDSEAFF. The CDR3, as DNA: TGTGCCAGCAGCCAAGATTTGGACAGTGAAGCTTTCTTT. The gene calls are TRBV14 and TRBJ1-1; D might be TRBD1 (6 bases). This CDR3 region has 13 residues. Germline assignment: CDR1 SGHDN and CDR2 FVKESK. The germline V and J ends were trimmed by 0 bases and 7 bases, with 9 bases remaining between them.

This clonotype was recorded a few times. V and J are TRBV14 and TRBJ2-7; D gene ambiguous. This CDR3 is built from 12 residues. The V gene's germline CDR1 is SGHDN and CDR2 FVKESK. Trimming stripped 1 base from V and 6 bases from J, with 7 bases between. The CDR3 sequence: CASSQVGSEQYF. The CDR3, as DNA: TGTGCCAGCAGCCAAGTCGGTTCCGAGCAGTACTTC.

This clonotype was detected only a few times. The rearrangement joins TRBV3-1 to TRBJ1-1, with D possibly matching TRBD1 (6 bases). Germline V gives CDR1 LGHDT, CDR2 YNNKEL (reference sequence). With 1 base removed from V and 5 bases from J, the gap between germline ends came to 17 bases. This CDR3 is 16 amino acids long. CDR3 nucleotides: TGTGCCAGCAGCCAAGCACCCGAACCAGGGGATACTGAAGCTTTCTTT. This gives the protein CASSQAPEPGDTEAFF.

This clonotype was seen a handful of times. The chain joins TRBV27 to TRBJ2-5; D ambiguous. V was shortened by 6 bases and J by 7 bases, with 9 bases between the two germline ends. The CDR3 contains 11 residues. Germline CDR1 and CDR2: MNHEY and SMNVEV (reference sequence). CDR3 sequence reads: CASRDIWTQYF. For the CDR3, the DNA is TGTGCCAGCAGAGACATTTGGACCCAGTACTTC.

This clonotype appeared many times. This chain uses TRBV10-3 with TRBJ1-1, with 7 nucleotides matching TRBD1. This CDR3 has 14 amino acids. V was clipped by 4 bases and J by 11 bases; unmatched bases: 13. The germline CDR1 and CDR2 sequences are ENHRY and SYGVKD. DNA for the CDR3: TGTGCCATCAGTGGGCCTAGCAGGGGGACGGAGGCTTTCTTT. It codes for CAISGPSRGTEAFF.

Comments on this clonotype: A junction end diverges from the germline sequence, so it may reflect a read error. The gene calls are TRBV5-1 and TRBJ1-6; 8 bases are a match to TRBD1. The CDR3 sequence is 14 residues long. CDR1 SGHRS and CDR2 YFSETQ come from the germline V gene. CDR3 DNA: TGCACCAGCAGCGTCGACAGGGGAAATTCACCCCTCCACTTT. Its protein is CTSSVDRGNSPLHF.

This clonotype has more than one count but fewer than ten. The rearrangement joins TRBV4-2 to TRBJ2-7; 8 bases match TRBD2. The CDR3 length is 17 residues. Germline values: CDR1 LGHNA, CDR2 YNFKEQ. V was clipped by 4 bases and J by 7 bases; unmatched bases: 18. The CDR3 here is CASSRLVNGRASREQYF. The CDR3 DNA is TGTGCCAGCAGCCGTTTGGTTAACGGGAGGGCATCTAGGGAGCAGTACTTC.

The gene calls are TRBV19 and TRBJ1-3; D perhaps matches TRBD1 (5 bases). Deletions cut 7 bases from V and 0 bases from J, with 10 bases between. Germline CDR1 LNHDA, CDR2 SQIVND (reference sequence). The CDR3 has 14 amino acids. The CDR3 region is CASKVGGSGNTIYF. The CDR3 DNA reads as TGTGCCAGTAAGGTCGGGGGCTCTGGAAACACCATATATTTT.

The chain couples TRBV7-9 to TRBJ1-1; D not certain. The CDR3 loop spans 15 amino acids. Germline CDR1 reads SEHNR; CDR2 reads FQNEAQ (reference sequence). Trimming cost V 5 bases and J 1 base, with 14 bases left between them. This CDR3 reads CASSTSWGGNTEAFF. For the CDR3, the DNA is TGTGCCAGCAGCACGTCCTGGGGTGGGAACACTGAAGCTTTCTTT.

There are a few counts of this clonotype. The chain employs TRBV27 and TRBJ1-6; D ambiguous. The CDR3 sequence is 14 residues long. CDR1 is MNHEY, CDR2 SMNVEV, per germline (reference sequence). V lost 4 bases and J lost 4, with 8 bases in between. CDR3 sequence: CASSWGGYNSPLHF. As DNA, the CDR3 is TGTGCCAGCAGTTGGGGAGGATATAATTCACCCCTCCACTTT.

This clonotype was detected only a few times. The chain links TRBV18 to TRBJ2-3; D is uncertain. The CDR3 loop spans 13 amino acids. Germline CDR1 reads KGHSH; CDR2 reads LQKENI. The V gene lost 0 bases and the J gene lost 8 bases, with 9 bases spanning the gap. The CDR3 protein is CASSPPTGVTQYF. The CDR3 coding sequence is TGTGCCAGCTCACCACCGACGGGTGTTACGCAGTATTTT.

The table lists this clonotype with a few counts. CDR3 in DNA: TGTGCCAGCAGTTTCTCCGGGACAACGGAAAAACTGTTTTTT. Translated, it gives CASSFSGTTEKLFF. This sequence joins TRBV27 and TRBJ1-4; D might be TRBD1 (6 bases). This CDR3 contains 14 residues. The V and J ends lost 3 bases and 8 bases respectively, with 13 bases between them. In germline, CDR1 is MNHEY, CDR2 SMNVEV (reference sequence).

The chain recombines TRBV20-1 with TRBJ1-2; TRBD1 is a possible D gene (5 bases). Trimming stripped 3 bases from V and 0 bases from J, with 11 bases between. The CDR3 is made up of 14 amino acids. Germline V CDR1 and CDR2: DFQATT, SNEGSKA (reference sequence). CDR3 in DNA: TGCAGTGCTAGCGGGACTGCAGCTAACTATGGCTACACCTTC. Translated: CSASGTAANYGYTF.

The V call is TRBV12-3 or TRBV12-4, the J call TRBJ2-5, with 7 bases fitting TRBD1. The CDR3 runs to 13 residues. Germline trimming cut 6 bases from V and 1 base from J; bases unmatched to any gene: 2. The CDR3 protein is CASRYRGQETQYF. The CDR3 coding sequence is TGTGCCAGCAGATACAGGGGCCAAGAGACCCAGTACTTC.

The chain uses TRBV11-2 and TRBJ2-7; 11 nucleotides line up with TRBD2. CDR1 and CDR2 from the germline V gene are SGHAT and FQNNGV. V was clipped by 5 bases and J by 3 bases; unmatched bases: 9. This CDR3 contains 16 residues. CDR3 protein: CASSPRLAGQHYEQYF. Written as DNA, the CDR3 is TGTGCCAGCAGCCCCCGACTAGCGGGGCAACACTACGAGCAGTACTTC.

The chain couples TRBV20-1 to TRBJ2-7; TRBD2 might be the D (6 bases). The CDR3 spans 14 residues. Deletions cut 4 bases from V and 2 bases from J, with 15 bases between. Germline V CDR1 and CDR2: DFQATT, SNEGSKA (reference sequence). The CDR3: CSAIRAGSTYEQYF. CDR3 DNA sequence: TGCAGTGCTATCAGGGCGGGATCAACCTACGAGCAGTACTTC.

The sample holds a few counts of this clonotype. V is TRBV7-2 and J is TRBJ1-2, with D unresolved. The CDR3 extends over 12 amino acids. V gave up 4 bases and J gave up 4 bases, with 7 bases separating them. CDR1 SGHTA and CDR2 FQGNSA come from the germline V gene. CDR3 nucleotides: TGTGCCAGCAGCTCCGTTTCCTATGGCTACACCTTC. This translates into CASSSVSYGYTF.